The 15 T cell receptor beta chains listed next were all sequenced from one sample in a study of molecular identifiers for immune sequencing clone quantification. From the PCR reads, TCRdb called clonotypes with MiXCR, one entry per CDR3 protein. Of approximately 500,000 distinct CDR3 sequences in the sample, about 22% were seen once. The sample comprised naive CD8+ T cells from blood, with Jurkat cell RNA spiked in. Regarding subset: FACS-sorted CD8+CD4-CCR7+CD45RA+ naive T cells. All receptors come from a human donor in good health. Some libraries in this study had Jurkat cell RNA spiked in.

This clonotype was found many times. This chain connects TRBV14 to TRBJ2-3; no reliable D call. This CDR3 is 15 amino acids long. CDR1 and CDR2 (germline): SGHDN, FVKESK. The ends were cut back, 0 bases at V and 4 bases at J, with 11 bases in the middle. CDR3 protein: CASSQDTTMADTQYF. CDR3 sequence (DNA): TGTGCCAGCAGCCAAGATACCACTATGGCAGATACGCAGTATTTT. Complete variable domain (other parts from reference TRBV14 and TRBJ2-3): EAGVTQFPSHSVIEKGQTVTLRCDPISGHDNLYWYRRVMGKEIKFLLHFVKESKQDESGMPNNRFLAERTGGTYSTLKVQPAELEDSGVYFCASSQDTTMADTQYFGPGTRLTVL.

This clonotype was found many times. This sequence joins TRBV7-8 and TRBJ2-1; D gene ambiguous. Trimming removed 6 bases from V and 2 bases from J, with 5 bases in between. The CDR3 contains 12 residues. Germline assignment: CDR1 SGHVS and CDR2 FQNEAQ. The DNA of the CDR3 is TGTGCCAGCAGTCTCCCCTACAATGAGCAGTTCTTC. This translates into CASSLPYNEQFF.

The V call is TRBV5-1, the J call TRBJ2-7, with 8 positions matching TRBD1. In germline, CDR1 is SGHRS, CDR2 YFSETQ. The V and J ends lost 1 base and 6 bases, in that order; junction bases with no gene match: 12. CDR3 length: 16 residues. CDR3 coding DNA: TGCGCCAGCAGCTTGACAGGGGGGACTCCTTCTGCCGAGCAGTACTTC. Protein product: CASSLTGGTPSAEQYF.

The table lists this clonotype with many counts. This chain links TRBV9 with TRBJ2-5, with D unresolved. From germline, CDR1 is SGDLS and CDR2 YYNGEE. Trimming stripped 3 bases from V and 2 bases from J, with 8 bases between. CDR3 length: 13 residues. The CDR3 sequence is CASSDDLQETQYF. CDR3 DNA: TGTGCCAGCAGCGATGACCTGCAAGAGACCCAGTACTTC.

This clonotype was found many times. The V and J genes are TRBV27 and TRBJ2-7; 11 bases match TRBD1. The V and J ends lost 5 bases and 1 base, in that order; junction bases with no gene match: 10. The CDR3 runs to 17 residues. The germline gives CDR1 MNHEY, CDR2 SMNVEV (reference sequence). The CDR3 bases are TGTGCCAGCAGTCCGTACAGCCGGGACAGGGGGTCCTACGAGCAGTACTTC. Translating gives CASSPYSRDRGSYEQYF.

The chain links TRBV19 to TRBJ2-7; unclear D gene. Germline V lookup: CDR1 LNHDA, CDR2 SQIVND (reference sequence). CDR3 size: 14 residues. Trimming removed 3 bases from V and 3 bases from J, with 12 bases in between. The CDR3 loop reads CASSIGFPNYEQYF. CDR3 DNA: TGTGCCAGTAGTATCGGCTTCCCGAACTACGAGCAGTACTTC. The full variable domain, with the rest looked up from reference TRBV19 and TRBJ2-7, is DGGITQSPKYLFRKEGQNVTLSCEQNLNHDAMYWYRQDPGQGLRLIYYSQIVNDFQKGDIAEGYSVSREKKESFPLTVTSAQKNPTAFYLCASSIGFPNYEQYFGPGTRLTVT.

This clonotype was recorded at least ten times. J is TRBJ2-3 and V is TRBV18; the D gene is possibly TRBD2 (6 bases). The V gene lost 1 base and the J gene lost 0 bases, with 11 bases spanning the gap. This CDR3 region has 16 residues. Germline-derived CDR1 and CDR2 are KGHSH and LQKENI. CDR3 residues: CASSPRWEASTDTQYF. DNA for the CDR3: TGTGCCAGCTCACCACGGTGGGAGGCTAGCACAGATACGCAGTATTTT.

Points on this clonotype: A much larger clone lies one base from this, so it may be a read error. The chain carries TRBV5-1 and TRBJ1-1, with 7 bases matching TRBD1. This CDR3 is built from 14 residues. Per germline, CDR1 SGHRS and CDR2 YFSETQ. CDR3: CASSLSTGNTEALF. The CDR3 DNA reads as TGCGCCAGCAGCTTGTCGACAGGGAACACTGAAGCTCTCTTT. Looking up the rest from reference TRBV5-1 and TRBJ1-1 gives the full variable domain: KAGVTQTPRYLIKTRGQQVTLSCSPISGHRSVSWYQQTPGQGLQFLFEYFSETQRNKGNFPGRFSGRQFSNSRSEMNVSTLELGDSALYLCASSLSTGNTEALFGQGTRLTVV.

This clonotype was observed at least ten times. CDR3 sequence: CASRDRGNIQYF. Written as DNA, the CDR3 is TGTGCCAGTAGAGACAGGGGAAACATTCAGTACTTC. The chain couples TRBV6-2 or TRBV6-3 to TRBJ2-4, with 8 bases that match TRBD1. From germline, CDR1 is MNHEY and CDR2 SVGEGT. This CDR3 is 12 amino acids long. With V trimmed by 9 bases and J by 6 bases, 4 bases remained unmatched.

The chain employs TRBV19 and TRBJ2-3; TRBD2 is a possible D gene (6 bases). Between the trimmed V and J ends, which lost 6 bases and 7 bases, there was a span of 20 bases. The CDR3 contains 15 residues. Germline V gene data show CDR1 as LNHDA and CDR2 as SQIVND (reference sequence). CDR3 DNA sequence: TGTGCCAGTAGCCCCTACTATACGGGGGAAAATACGCAGTATTTT. The encoded protein is CASSPYYTGENTQYF.

The gene calls are TRBV27 and TRBJ2-3; 8 nucleotides align to TRBD2. The CDR3 sequence is 16 residues long. The germline V gene encodes CDR1 MNHEY and CDR2 SMNVEV (reference sequence). Trimming at V came to 4 bases and at J to 4 bases, leaving 10 bases not matched to a gene. DNA of the CDR3: TGTGCCAGCAGTTCTACGGGGGGGGCGGGTCCAGATACGCAGTATTTT. It specifies CASSSTGGAGPDTQYF.

This clonotype occurred many times. The chain has TRBV5-8 and TRBJ2-3; D call uncertain. Germline values: CDR1 SGHTS, CDR2 YDEGEE. This CDR3 region has 15 residues. The germline V and J ends were trimmed by 2 bases and 3 bases, with 13 bases remaining between them. The CDR3 here is CASSFGLLGTDTQYF. The CDR3 nucleotides read TGTGCCAGCAGCTTTGGGCTCCTTGGAACAGATACGCAGTATTTT.

This clonotype showed up just a few times. The CDR3 region is CASSLRVRTSGGDEQFF. The DNA for the CDR3 is TGTGCCAGTAGTCTTCGTGTACGGACTAGCGGGGGGGATGAGCAGTTCTTC. J is TRBJ2-1 and V is TRBV19, with 15 bases aligning to TRBD2. The CDR3 has 17 amino acids. CDR1 LNHDA and CDR2 SQIVND come from the germline V gene (reference sequence). Trimming removed 5 bases from V and 8 bases from J; junction bases left unmatched: 10.

The chain couples TRBV2 to TRBJ2-7; no reliable D call. CDR3 length: 15 residues. Germline assignment: CDR1 SNHLY and CDR2 FYNNEI. Trimming left V 6 bases short and J 2 bases short, with 17 bases between. The CDR3 loop reads CASSSMIQATYEQYF. The CDR3 nucleotides are TGTGCCAGCAGCTCCATGATCCAGGCCACCTACGAGCAGTACTTC.

The CDR3 DNA is TGTGCCAGCAGCTTGCGGGTAAGGAGCAATCAGCCCCAGCATTTT. Protein product: CASSLRVRSNQPQHF. The J gene is TRBJ1-5, the V gene TRBV5-6; D is undetermined. Trimming removed 1 base from V and 1 base from J, with 9 bases in between. Per the germline V gene, CDR1 is SGHDT and CDR2 is YYEEEE. The CDR3 extends over 15 amino acids.